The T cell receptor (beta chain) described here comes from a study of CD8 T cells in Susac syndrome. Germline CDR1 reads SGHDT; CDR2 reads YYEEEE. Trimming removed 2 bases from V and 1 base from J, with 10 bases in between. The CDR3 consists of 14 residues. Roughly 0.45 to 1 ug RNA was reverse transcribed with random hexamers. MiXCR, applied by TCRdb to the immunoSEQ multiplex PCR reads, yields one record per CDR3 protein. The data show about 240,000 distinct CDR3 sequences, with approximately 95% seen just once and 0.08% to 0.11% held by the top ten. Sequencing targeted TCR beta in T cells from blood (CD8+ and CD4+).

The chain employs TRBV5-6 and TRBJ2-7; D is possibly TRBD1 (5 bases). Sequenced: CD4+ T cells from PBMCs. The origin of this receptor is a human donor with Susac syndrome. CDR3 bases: TGTGCCAGCAGCTTATTCAGGGCTTCCTACGAGCAGTACTTC. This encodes CASSLFRASYEQYF.